Given below is one T cell receptor (beta chain) in context. This sample was taken from a study of blood T cell repertoires in COVID-19. Assay: immunoSEQ multiplex PCR; the TCRdb copy retains only in-frame clones and omits some. The data hold about 180,000 clones, with roughly nine tenths observed a single time. Material: peripheral blood. This clonotype was obtained from a man in his 70s with active or convalescent COVID-19.

The CDR3 loop is CASSPQGGGSGDTQYF. The CDR3 DNA reads TGTGCCAGCTCACCACAGGGCGGAGGGTCGGGAGATACGCAGTATTTT. The chain recombines TRBV18 with TRBJ2-3, with D maybe TRBD2 (6 bases). Germline CDR1 is KGHSH and CDR2 is LQKENI. V lost 1 base and J 5 bases, leaving 16 bases between the germline ends. The CDR3 is 16 amino acids. The full variable domain, with the rest looked up from reference TRBV18 and TRBJ2-3, is NAGVMQNPRHLVRRRGQEARLRCSPMKGHSHVYWYRQLPEEGLKFMVYLQKENIIDESGMPKERFSAEFPKEGPSILRIQQVVRGDSAAYFCASSPQGGGSGDTQYFGPGTRLTVL.